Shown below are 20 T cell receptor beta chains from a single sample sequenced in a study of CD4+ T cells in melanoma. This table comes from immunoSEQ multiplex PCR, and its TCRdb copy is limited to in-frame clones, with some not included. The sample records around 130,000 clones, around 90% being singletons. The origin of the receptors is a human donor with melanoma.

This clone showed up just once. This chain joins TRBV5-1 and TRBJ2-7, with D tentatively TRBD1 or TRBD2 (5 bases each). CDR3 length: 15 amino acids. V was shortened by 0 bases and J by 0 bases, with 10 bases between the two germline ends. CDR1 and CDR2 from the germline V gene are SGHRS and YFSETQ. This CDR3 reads CASSLDWGSSYEQYF. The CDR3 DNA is TGCGCCAGCAGCTTGGACTGGGGGAGCTCCTACGAGCAGTACTTC.

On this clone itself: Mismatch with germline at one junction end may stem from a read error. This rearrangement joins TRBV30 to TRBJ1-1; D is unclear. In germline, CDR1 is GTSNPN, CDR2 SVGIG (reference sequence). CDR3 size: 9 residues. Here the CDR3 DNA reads TGTGCCTGGGGCCCTGAGGCTTTCTTT. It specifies CAWGPEAFF.

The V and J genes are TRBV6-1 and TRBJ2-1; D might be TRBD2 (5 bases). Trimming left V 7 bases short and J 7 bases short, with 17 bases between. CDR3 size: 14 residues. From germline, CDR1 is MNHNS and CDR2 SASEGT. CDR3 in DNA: TGTGCCAGCACACCGAGACTACCAAGGAATGAGCAGTTCTTC. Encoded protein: CASTPRLPRNEQFF.

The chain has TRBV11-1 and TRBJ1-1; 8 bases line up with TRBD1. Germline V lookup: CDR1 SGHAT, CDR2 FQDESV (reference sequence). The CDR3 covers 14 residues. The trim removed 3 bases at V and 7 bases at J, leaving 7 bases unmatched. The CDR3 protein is CASSLAGGGDEAFF. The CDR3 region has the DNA TGTGCCAGCAGCTTGGCAGGGGGCGGGGATGAAGCTTTCTTT.

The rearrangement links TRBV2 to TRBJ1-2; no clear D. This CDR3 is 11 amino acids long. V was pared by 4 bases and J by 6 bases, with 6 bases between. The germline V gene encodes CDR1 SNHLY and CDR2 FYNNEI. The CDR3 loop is CASSAGDGYTF. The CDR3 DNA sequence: TGTGCCAGCAGTGCCGGGGATGGCTACACCTTC.

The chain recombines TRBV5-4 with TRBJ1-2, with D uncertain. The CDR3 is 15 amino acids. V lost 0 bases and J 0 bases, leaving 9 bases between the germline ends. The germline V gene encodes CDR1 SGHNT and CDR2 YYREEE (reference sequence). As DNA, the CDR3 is TGTGCCAGCAGCTTGGGCGGCAGCTCTAACTATGGCTACACCTTC. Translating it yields CASSLGGSSNYGYTF. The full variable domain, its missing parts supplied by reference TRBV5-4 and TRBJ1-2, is ETGVTQSPTHLIKTRGQQVTLRCSSQSGHNTVSWYQQALGQGPQFIFQYYREEENGRGNFPPRFSGLQFPNYSSELNVNALELDDSALYLCASSLGGSSNYGYTFGSGTRLTVV.

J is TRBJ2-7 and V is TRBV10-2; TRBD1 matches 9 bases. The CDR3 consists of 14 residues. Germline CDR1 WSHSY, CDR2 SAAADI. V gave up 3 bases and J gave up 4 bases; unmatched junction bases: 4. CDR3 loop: CASSDNRGRYEQYF. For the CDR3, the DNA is TGCGCCAGCAGTGATAACAGGGGGCGATACGAGCAGTACTTC.

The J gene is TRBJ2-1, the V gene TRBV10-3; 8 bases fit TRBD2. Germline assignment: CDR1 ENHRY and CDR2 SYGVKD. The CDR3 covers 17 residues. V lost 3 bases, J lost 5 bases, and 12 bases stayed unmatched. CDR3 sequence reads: CAISDIYGGAKDNEQFF. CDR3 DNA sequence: TGTGCCATCAGTGACATATACGGGGGGGCCAAGGACAATGAGCAGTTCTTC.

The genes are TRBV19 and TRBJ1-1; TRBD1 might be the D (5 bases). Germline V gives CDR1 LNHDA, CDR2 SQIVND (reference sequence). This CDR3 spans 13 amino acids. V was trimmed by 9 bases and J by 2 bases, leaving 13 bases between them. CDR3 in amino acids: CASRLGVNTEAFF. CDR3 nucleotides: TGTGCCAGCCGGTTGGGGGTTAACACTGAAGCTTTCTTT.

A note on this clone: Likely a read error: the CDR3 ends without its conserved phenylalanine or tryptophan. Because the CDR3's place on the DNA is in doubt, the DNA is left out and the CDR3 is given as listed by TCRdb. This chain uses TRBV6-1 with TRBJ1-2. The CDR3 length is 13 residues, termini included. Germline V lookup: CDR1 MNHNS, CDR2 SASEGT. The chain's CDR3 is CASSDRQPTHWET.

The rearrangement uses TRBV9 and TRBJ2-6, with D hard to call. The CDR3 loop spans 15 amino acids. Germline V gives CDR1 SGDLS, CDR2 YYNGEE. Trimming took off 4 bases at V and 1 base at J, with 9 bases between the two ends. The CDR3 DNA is TGTGCCAGCAGCCAGACCGGGTCTGGGGCCAACGTCCTGACTTTC. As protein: CASSQTGSGANVLTF.

CDR3 sequence reads: CASAESGNQPQHF. Here the CDR3 DNA reads TGTGCCAGCGCCGAATCTGGCAATCAGCCCCAGCATTTT. The chain carries TRBV25-1 and TRBJ1-5, with D uncertain. The CDR3 has 13 residues. The germline V gene has CDR1 MGHDK and CDR2 SYGVNS. The V end was cut by 8 bases, the J end by 2 bases, with 10 bases between.

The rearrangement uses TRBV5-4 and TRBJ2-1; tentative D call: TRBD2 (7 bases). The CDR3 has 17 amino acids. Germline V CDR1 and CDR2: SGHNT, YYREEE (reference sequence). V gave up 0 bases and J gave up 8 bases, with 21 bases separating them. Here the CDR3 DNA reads TGTGCCAGCAGCTTGGGGGTGGGAGGGGGGATCAACGATGAGCAGTTCTTC. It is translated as CASSLGVGGGINDEQFF.

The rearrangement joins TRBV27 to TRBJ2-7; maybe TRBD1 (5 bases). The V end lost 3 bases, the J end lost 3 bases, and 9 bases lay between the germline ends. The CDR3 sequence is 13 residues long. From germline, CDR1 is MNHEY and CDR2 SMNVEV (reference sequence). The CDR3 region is CASSFRADYEQYF. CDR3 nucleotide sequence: TGTGCCAGCAGTTTCAGGGCCGACTACGAGCAGTACTTC.

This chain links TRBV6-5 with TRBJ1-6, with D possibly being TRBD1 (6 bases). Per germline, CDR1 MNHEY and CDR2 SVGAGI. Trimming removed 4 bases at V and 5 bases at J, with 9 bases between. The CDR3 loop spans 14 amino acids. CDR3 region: CASSFDRNNSPLHF. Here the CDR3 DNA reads TGTGCCAGCAGTTTTGACAGGAATAATTCACCCCTCCACTTT.

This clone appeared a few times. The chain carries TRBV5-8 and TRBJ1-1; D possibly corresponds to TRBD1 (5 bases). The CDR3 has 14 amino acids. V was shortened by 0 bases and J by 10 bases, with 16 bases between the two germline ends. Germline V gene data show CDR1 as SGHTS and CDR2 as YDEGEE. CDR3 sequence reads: CASSLVGETTPAFF. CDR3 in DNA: TGTGCCAGCAGCTTGGTAGGGGAAACCACCCCAGCTTTCTTT.

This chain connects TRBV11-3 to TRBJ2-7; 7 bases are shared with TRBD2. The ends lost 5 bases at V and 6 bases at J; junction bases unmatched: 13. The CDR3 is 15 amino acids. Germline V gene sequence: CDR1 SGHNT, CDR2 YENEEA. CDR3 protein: CASSPRTGGFGEQYF. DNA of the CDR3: TGTGCCAGCAGCCCCAGGACGGGGGGTTTCGGCGAGCAGTACTTC.

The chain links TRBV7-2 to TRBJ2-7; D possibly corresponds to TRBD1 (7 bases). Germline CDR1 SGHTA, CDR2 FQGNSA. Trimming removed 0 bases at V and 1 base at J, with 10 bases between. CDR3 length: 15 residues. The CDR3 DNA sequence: TGTGCCAGCAGCTTAGCGCCAGGGGGGTCCTACGAGCAGTACTTC. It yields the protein CASSLAPGGSYEQYF.

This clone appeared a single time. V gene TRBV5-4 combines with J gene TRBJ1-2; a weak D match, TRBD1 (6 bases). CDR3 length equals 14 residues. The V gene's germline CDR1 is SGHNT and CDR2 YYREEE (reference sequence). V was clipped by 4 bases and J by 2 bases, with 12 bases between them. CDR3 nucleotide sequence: TGTGCCAGCAGCCCGCGGGGGCAGAACTATGGCTACACCTTC. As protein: CASSPRGQNYGYTF.

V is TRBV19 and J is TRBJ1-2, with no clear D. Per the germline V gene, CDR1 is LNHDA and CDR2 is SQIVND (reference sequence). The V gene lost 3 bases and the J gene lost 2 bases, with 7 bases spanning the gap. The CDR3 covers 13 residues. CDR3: CASSITKNYGYTF. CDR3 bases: TGTGCCAGTAGTATCACGAAGAACTATGGCTACACCTTC.